This TCR beta chain was captured by sequencing in a study of blood T cell repertoires in COVID-19. Study-level information: From the United States, Italy and Spain came samples of acute and convalescent COVID-19.

Original processing methods: Amplifying reference gene primers gave estimates of nucleated cell counts. The data were produced by immunoSEQ multiplex PCR, yet TCRdb's version contains in-frame clones alone and is incomplete. V and J calls and clone size come straight from that table; D and trimming were deduced from the DNA. The table has a few hundred thousand clones, 80% to 90% seen once. Participants reported their clinical history, and cohort assignment relied on those reports. Symptom resolution, clearance, or two negative PCRs marked donors in Cohort 3 as recovered. The TCR was taken from a man aged 25 to 45 who had recovered from COVID-19. Sequenced input: PBMCs or T cells enriched from blood (not recorded which).

CDR3 nucleotides: TGTGCCAGCAGCCAAGCGGGGGGTCAAGAGACCCAGTACTTC. Translation gives CASSQAGGQETQYF. The chain combines TRBV3-1 (or the pseudogene TRBV3-2) with TRBJ2-5, with 7 bases that match TRBD2. J was trimmed by 2 bases and V by 1 base; bases with no gene match: 1. The CDR3 totals 14 residues. Germline values: CDR1 LGHDT, CDR2 YNNKEL (reference sequence).